These T cell receptor beta chains were read from a single sample in a study of T cells in Graves' hyperthyroidism and ophthalmopathy. TCRdb used MiXCR to reprocess the multiplex PCR reads, holding one entry per CDR3 protein. The table shows approximately 590,000 distinct CDR3 sequences, with around 16% occurring only once. The sequencing sample was made of blood. The receptors here all came from a woman aged 25 to 39 with Graves' hyperthyroidism. Each CDR3 is given with its conserved first and last residue. Fields, in order: V gene, D gene, clone size, J gene, CDR3 protein, CDR3 DNA. The D gene is left open where the match is weak. Size is omitted from some rows. Given values are once, few, many or a class for expanded clones.

TRBV18	-	-	TRBJ1-5	CASSLALTGGNQPQHF	TGTGCCAGCTCACTAGCTCTGACAGGCGGCAATCAGCCCCAGCATTTT
TRBV20-1	TRBD1	-	TRBJ2-1	CSARSGQGSLNEQFF	TGCAGTGCTAGATCGGGACAGGGGAGTTTAAATGAGCAGTTCTTC
TRBV6-6	-	few	TRBJ1-4	CASSYSNEKLFF	TGTGCCAGCAGTTACTCGAATGAAAAACTGTTTTTT
TRBV28	-	many	TRBJ1-3	CASSLRRGLGNTIYF	TGTGCCAGCAGTTTACGCAGGGGCCTTGGAAACACCATATATTTT
TRBV5-1	TRBD2	few	TRBJ2-1	CASSLTSGSRDEQFF	TGCGCCAGCAGCTTGACTAGCGGGAGTCGCGATGAGCAGTTCTTC
TRBV27	-	few	TRBJ2-1	CASSPLPRDPNNEQFF	TGTGCCAGCAGTCCATTACCCCGGGACCCGAACAATGAGCAGTTCTTC
TRBV20-1	TRBD1	few	TRBJ2-3	CSASLRTGDADTQYF	TGCAGTGCTAGTTTGCGGACAGGGGACGCGGATACGCAGTATTTT
TRBV7-9	-	many	TRBJ1-1	CASSRNSIGEAFF	TGTGCCAGCAGCCGGAACAGCATCGGTGAAGCTTTCTTT
TRBV20-1	-	few	TRBJ1-2	CSTREGYGYTF	TGCAGTACCAGGGAGGGCTATGGCTACACCTTC
TRBV27	TRBD1	many	TRBJ2-1	CASSGTGEPYNEQFF	TGTGCCAGCAGCGGGACAGGGGAACCCTACAATGAGCAGTTCTTC
TRBV10-3	-	many	TRBJ1-1	CAISEAQGKAFF	TGTGCCATCAGTGAGGCCCAGGGTAAAGCTTTCTTT
TRBV7-3	-	-	TRBJ2-1	CASSLTSGAGTYNEQFF	TGTGCCAGCAGCTTAACCTCGGGGGCAGGAACCTACAATGAGCAGTTCTTC
TRBV5-8	TRBD2	many	TRBJ2-1	CASSLASGTSGHREQFF	TGTGCCAGCAGCTTGGCTTCCGGGACTAGCGGGCATCGTGAGCAGTTCTTC
TRBV3-1	-	-	TRBJ2-2	CASSQDISGGGLFGGELFF	TGTGCCAGCAGCCAAGATATCAGTGGAGGGGGCCTATTTGGCGGGGAGCTGTTTTTT
TRBV11-2	TRBD2	-	TRBJ2-2	CASSFRLAGGSSSAGELFF	TGTGCCAGCAGCTTCAGACTAGCGGGAGGGTCGAGTTCAGCCGGGGAGCTGTTTTTT
TRBV3-1	-	many	TRBJ2-5	CASSQDAPGTQYF	TGTGCCAGCAGCCAAGATGCCCCGGGGACCCAGTACTTC
TRBV20-1	-	many	TRBJ2-7	CSARKNYEQYF	TGCAGTGCTAGAAAAAACTACGAGCAGTACTTC
TRBV6-2/TRBV6-3	-	-	TRBJ2-6	CASSSGAQVSGANVLTF	TGTGCCAGCAGTTCCGGAGCCCAAGTATCTGGGGCCAACGTCCTGACTTTC
TRBV4-1	TRBD1	-	TRBJ1-4	CASSPGTGPRGEKLFF	TGCGCCAGCAGCCCCGGGACAGGTCCTCGAGGGGAAAAACTGTTTTTT
TRBV7-9	TRBD1	many	TRBJ2-7	CASSLGQGRLTEQYF	TGTGCCAGCAGCCTAGGACAGGGGAGGCTGACCGAGCAGTACTTC
TRBV20-1	TRBD2	many	TRBJ2-7	CSAGTSGNEQYF	TGCAGTGCGGGGACTAGCGGCAACGAGCAGTACTTC
TRBV30	-	-	TRBJ1-5	CAWSVGLVPGPQHF	TGTGCCTGGAGTGTAGGGCTGGTCCCCGGTCCCCAGCATTTT
TRBV12-3/TRBV12-4	-	few	TRBJ2-1	CASTRNGADNEQFF	TGTGCCAGCACCCGAAATGGGGCCGACAATGAGCAGTTCTTC
TRBV11-3	-	many	TRBJ2-1	CASSIGDSANEQFF	TGTGCCAGCAGCATAGGTGACAGTGCTAATGAGCAGTTCTTC
TRBV11-2	-	-	TRBJ2-7	CASSLSRRGGLEQYF	TGTGCCAGCAGCTTATCGCGCAGAGGAGGACTCGAGCAGTACTTC
TRBV27	-	many	TRBJ1-1	CASSLFGGTNTEAFF	TGTGCCAGCAGTTTATTTGGGGGGACTAACACTGAAGCTTTCTTT
TRBV4-1	-	-	TRBJ1-1	CASSQEGRGDTEAFF	TGCGCCAGCAGCCAAGAGGGGCGGGGGGACACTGAAGCTTTCTTT
TRBV5-1	TRBD1	few	TRBJ2-3	CASSRPGQTTDTQYF	TGCGCCAGCAGCAGGCCGGGACAGACCACAGATACGCAGTATTTT
TRBV12-5	TRBD1	many	TRBJ2-1	CASGLPPTGDEQFF	TGTGCTAGTGGTTTGCCACCGACAGGGGATGAGCAGTTCTTC
TRBV27	-	-	TRBJ2-3	CASREVADTQYF	TGTGCCAGCAGGGAGGTAGCAGATACGCAGTATTTT
TRBV14	TRBD1	once	TRBJ2-5	CASSPGGTGTQYF	TGTGCCAGCAGTCCAGGGGGAACAGGGACCCAGTACTTC
TRBV6-2/TRBV6-3	-	few	TRBJ2-7	CASSYEGFSYEQYF	TGTGCCAGCAGTTACGAGGGTTTCTCCTACGAGCAGTACTTC